The rows below give T cell receptor beta chains drawn from one sample of a study of shared clonotypes between healthy human individuals. Sequencing was performed with immunoSEQ multiplex PCR; in TCRdb, only in-frame clones are kept and a portion is missing. The sample holds fewer than 1.4 million clones, approximately 80% seen once. Sequences were obtained from memory CD4+ T cells from PBMCs. These receptors were taken from a man in his late teens or twenties in good health. Some clones in this sample may be carry-over from other donors' samples. Each CDR3 is given with its conserved first and last residue. A D gene is named only where the DNA matches it firmly. The size entry is marked missing in some rows and otherwise reads once, few, many or a size class.

CDR3nt	CDR3aa	d_gene	j_gene	abundance	v_gene
TGTGCCAGCAGCTTTAGGACAGGGAACTATGAGCAGTTCTTC	CASSFRTGNYEQFF	TRBD1	TRBJ2-1	.	TRBV7-2
TGTGCCAGCAGTTTAGGCCAGAGTCGTAGCTACACCTTC	CASSLGQSRSYTF	.	TRBJ1-2	.	TRBV28
TGTGCCAGTAGTAGAGAGGGACAGGGGCAAAGCTACGAGCAGTACTTC	CASSREGQGQSYEQYF	TRBD1	TRBJ2-7	.	TRBV19
TGCGCCAGCAGCCAAGAAGGAGGGTTTGAGTCCTACGAGCAGTACTTC	CASSQEGGFESYEQYF	.	TRBJ2-7	.	TRBV4-1
TGTGCCAGCTCCCCCAGTGCAGTCCGACGATCCTACGAGCAGTACTTC	CASSPSAVRRSYEQYF	.	TRBJ2-7	.	TRBV18
TGTGCCAGCAGCCAAGGGGGGACACCTAGCGGGATAACATCCGGGGAGCTGTTTTTT	CASSQGGTPSGITSGELFF	TRBD2	TRBJ2-2	.	TRBV14
TGTGCCAGCAGCCCGGACAGGGGGCGTGAAAAACTGTTTTTT	CASSPDRGREKLFF	TRBD1	TRBJ1-4	.	TRBV28
TGTGCCAGCAGCCTACAGCTGGGACAGGGGGGCTCCACAGATACGCAGTATTTT	CASSLQLGQGGSTDTQYF	TRBD1	TRBJ2-3	.	TRBV7-3
TGTGCCAGCAGGCGGTCCTCAACTAATGAAAAACTGTTTTTT	CASRRSSTNEKLFF	.	TRBJ1-4	.	TRBV27
TGTGCCAGCAGCCCTCCCCGGGGCGGGAGGGCTGGCTACGAGCAGTACTTC	CASSPPRGGRAGYEQYF	TRBD2	TRBJ2-7	.	TRBV7-2
TGCGCCAGCAGCTTGGCCTTCGGGGGTCTCGCAGATACGCAGTATTTT	CASSLAFGGLADTQYF	.	TRBJ2-3	.	TRBV5-1
TGTGCCAGCAGCCTAGTATCGGGGGCCGGGGAGCTGTTTTTT	CASSLVSGAGELFF	.	TRBJ2-2	.	TRBV9
TGCGCCAGCAGCCAAGATTATCGCGAGCAGTACTTC	CASSQDYREQYF	.	TRBJ2-7	few	TRBV4-1
TGTGCCAGCTCACCCACCTGGACAGGGGGCATCAACGAGCAGTACTTC	CASSPTWTGGINEQYF	TRBD1	TRBJ2-7	.	TRBV18
TGTGCCAGCACGTCGGTGGGCCGGTCCTACGAGCAGTACTTC	CASTSVGRSYEQYF	.	TRBJ2-7	.	TRBV27
TGTGCCAGCAGCTTAAGTCGGGAGGGGGAAGAGACCCAGTACTTC	CASSLSREGEETQYF	TRBD2	TRBJ2-5	.	TRBV7-3
TGTGCCAGTAGTCTTCTCGGGGGAGCACAGCCCCAGCATTTT	CASSLLGGAQPQHF	.	TRBJ1-5	.	TRBV19
TGTGCCTGGAAGGCAGGGGGGAATTCACCCCTCCACTTT	CAWKAGGNSPLHF	TRBD1	TRBJ1-6	few	TRBV30
TGTGCCAGCAGCCCGAGTGGTAGCGGATACAATGAGCAGTTCTTC	CASSPSGSGYNEQFF	.	TRBJ2-1	.	TRBV9
TGTGCCGGTCGGTACCCGGGGGAGACCCAGTACTTC	CAGRYPGETQYF	.	TRBJ2-5	.	TRBV30
TGTGCCAGCAGTGACTCGAGGGGCACAGATACGCAGTATTTT	CASSDSRGTDTQYF	.	TRBJ2-3	.	TRBV6-4
TGCGCCAGCAGCCAAGATGGACGGGGCTGGACAAACATTCAGTACTTC	CASSQDGRGWTNIQYF	.	TRBJ2-4	.	TRBV4-1
TGTGCCAGCAGTACCGACAGACGAAGCAATCAGCCCCAGCATTTT	CASSTDRRSNQPQHF	.	TRBJ1-5	few	TRBV27
TGTGCCAGCAGCTTAGCCTTTCGGGGGCTCGAGCAGTACTTC	CASSLAFRGLEQYF	.	TRBJ2-7	.	TRBV7-2
TGTGCCAGCAGTTCCTCGCGGCCAACTAGCGGGAGACTCTACGAGCAGTACTTC	CASSSSRPTSGRLYEQYF	TRBD2	TRBJ2-7	few	TRBV28
TGCGCCAGCAGCGCGGGACAGCGCTATGGCTACACCTTC	CASSAGQRYGYTF	TRBD1	TRBJ1-2	many	TRBV5-1
TGTGCCAGCAGGACAAGGGAGGTTGGTACTGAAGCTTTCTTT	CASRTREVGTEAFF	.	TRBJ1-1	.	TRBV6-5
TGTGCCAGTAAGGGGAGGGATTTAACAAACACCATATATTTT	CASKGRDLTNTIYF	.	TRBJ1-3	.	TRBV19
TGTGCCAGCAGTCCAGGGGGCGCGGTATCGGAGACCCAGTACTTC	CASSPGGAVSETQYF	TRBD1	TRBJ2-5	.	TRBV28
TGTGCCATCTTCCGCAGGAACGGAAGGTATTTT	CAIFRRNGRYF	.	TRBJ1-5	.	TRBV27
TGCAGTGCTAGAGGGGGGGCAGGGCAGTTCTTC	CSARGGAGQFF	.	TRBJ2-1	.	TRBV20-1
TGCGCCAGCAGCCCTAGCCCTAGCTCCTACAATGAGCAGTTCTTC	CASSPSPSSYNEQFF	.	TRBJ2-1	.	TRBV5-1
TGTGCCAGCAGCTTCACTAGCGGGAGTCATGGTTCCTACAATGAGCAGTTCTTC	CASSFTSGSHGSYNEQFF	TRBD2	TRBJ2-1	many	TRBV11-2
TGTGCCAGTAGTATCGGGGGCAGGGTCCGCACCGGGGAGCTGTTTTTT	CASSIGGRVRTGELFF	.	TRBJ2-2	.	TRBV19
TGCGCCAGCAGCTTCTATGAGACCCAGTACTTC	CASSFYETQYF	.	TRBJ2-5	.	TRBV5-1
TGTGCCAGCAGCACCACCCTGGACGGCCCGGAGGGCTACACCTTC	CASSTTLDGPEGYTF	.	TRBJ1-2	.	TRBV7-2
TGTGCCAGCAGTGTGACAGTGAACACTGAAGCTTTCTTT	CASSVTVNTEAFF	.	TRBJ1-1	few	TRBV6-5
TGCGCCAGCAGCGGAACAGGGGGTCGGTACGAGCAGTACTTC	CASSGTGGRYEQYF	TRBD1	TRBJ2-7	.	TRBV5-1
TGTGCCAGCAGCTCCCCGCCAAGGGAGCGTAATTCACCCCTCCACTTT	CASSSPPRERNSPLHF	.	TRBJ1-6	.	TRBV28
TGTGCCAGCAGCTCGGCATGGATAGCGGGAGGCTCCTACGAGCAGTACTTC	CASSSAWIAGGSYEQYF	TRBD2	TRBJ2-7	.	TRBV7-2
TGTGCCAGCAGCCCGGACGGTGCAACTAATGAAAAACTGTTTTTT	CASSPDGATNEKLFF	.	TRBJ1-4	.	TRBV7-9
TGTGCCAGCAGCTTTGCTGGACAGGGGGGCTACACCTTC	CASSFAGQGGYTF	TRBD1	TRBJ1-2	.	TRBV11-2
TGTGCCAGCACCCAGGGCGGGGTCTACGAGCAGTACTTC	CASTQGGVYEQYF	.	TRBJ2-7	.	TRBV28
TGTGCCAGCAGTTTCAGTGGGAGCTCCTACAATGAGCAGTTCTTC	CASSFSGSSYNEQFF	.	TRBJ2-1	.	TRBV6-6
TGTGCCATCAGTAATGGTCCGGGACTAGCGGGAGGAAACACCGGGGAGCTGTTTTTT	CAISNGPGLAGGNTGELFF	TRBD2	TRBJ2-2	.	TRBV10-3
TGTGCCAGCAGCTTTAGGCTAGCGGGACCCACAGATACGCAGTATTTT	CASSFRLAGPTDTQYF	TRBD2	TRBJ2-3	once	TRBV5-4
TGTGCCAGCAGCTACAACAGAATAATGAACACTGAAGCTTTCTTT	CASSYNRIMNTEAFF	.	TRBJ1-1	.	TRBV13
TGTGCCAGCAGTTCCCTGGGGGTAGCGGGAGTGGCGTTCTTC	CASSSLGVAGVAFF	TRBD2	TRBJ2-1	.	TRBV27
TGTGCCACCACAGATACGCAGTATTTT	CATTDTQYF	.	TRBJ2-3	.	TRBV28
TGTGCCAGCAGCCCCCAAGCCTCTGCTGCACAAGAGACCCAGTACTTC	CASSPQASAAQETQYF	.	TRBJ2-5	.	TRBV11-2
TGTGCCAGCAGTGAAGCGCGGAGAGGGGGCGTCGAGCAGTACTTC	CASSEARRGGVEQYF	TRBD1	TRBJ2-7	.	TRBV6-1
TGTGCCAGCAGCAGGGGACAATACTATGGCTACACCTTC	CASSRGQYYGYTF	.	TRBJ1-2	few	TRBV28
TGTGCCAGCAGCTCGTCCGGGACCGAAGCTTTCTTT	CASSSSGTEAFF	.	TRBJ1-1	.	TRBV11-3
TGCGCCAGCAGTGTGAAGGACGAGCAGTTCTTC	CASSVKDEQFF	.	TRBJ2-1	.	TRBV10-2
TGTGCCAGCAGGTCAGGGGGCCGTGGAGGCTACACCTTC	CASRSGGRGGYTF	TRBD1	TRBJ1-2	.	TRBV6-6
TGTGCCTGGAGTAAATCCACTACCTCGGGCAGCCGCTATAATTCACCCCTCCACTTT	CAWSKSTTSGSRYNSPLHF	.	TRBJ1-6	.	TRBV30
TGTGCCAGCAGCTTTCTCGGGCCTGGAGGGGCCAACGTCCTGACTTTC	CASSFLGPGGANVLTF	.	TRBJ2-6	few	TRBV7-2
TGTGCCAGCAGTCCTGGACGCCGGCCCTACGGTGGCTACACCTTC	CASSPGRRPYGGYTF	.	TRBJ1-2	.	TRBV28
TGTGCCAGCAGTTTGGCCGGGGGGAAGTCTTACGAGCAGTACTTC	CASSLAGGKSYEQYF	TRBD2	TRBJ2-7	.	TRBV27
TGTGCCAGCAGTGAATGGGGGTTAGACTACGAGCAGTACTTC	CASSEWGLDYEQYF	.	TRBJ2-7	.	TRBV25-1